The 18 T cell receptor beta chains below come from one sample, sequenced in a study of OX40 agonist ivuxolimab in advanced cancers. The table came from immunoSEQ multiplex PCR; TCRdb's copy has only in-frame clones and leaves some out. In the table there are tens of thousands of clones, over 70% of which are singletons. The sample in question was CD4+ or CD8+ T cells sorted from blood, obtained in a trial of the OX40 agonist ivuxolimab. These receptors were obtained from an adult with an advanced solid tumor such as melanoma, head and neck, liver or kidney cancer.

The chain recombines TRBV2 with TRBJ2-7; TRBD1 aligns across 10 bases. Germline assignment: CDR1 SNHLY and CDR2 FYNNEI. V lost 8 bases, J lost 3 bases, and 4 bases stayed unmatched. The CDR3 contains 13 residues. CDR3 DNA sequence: TGTGCCAGCGTGACAGGGGGCGGCTACGAGCAGTACTTC. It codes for CASVTGGGYEQYF.

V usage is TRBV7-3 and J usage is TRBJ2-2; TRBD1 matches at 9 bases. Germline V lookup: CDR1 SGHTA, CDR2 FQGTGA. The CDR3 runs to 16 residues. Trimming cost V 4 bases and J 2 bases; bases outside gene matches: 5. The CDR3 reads CASSYDRGVNTGELFF. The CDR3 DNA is TGTGCCAGCAGCTATGACAGGGGGGTTAACACCGGGGAGCTGTTTTTT.

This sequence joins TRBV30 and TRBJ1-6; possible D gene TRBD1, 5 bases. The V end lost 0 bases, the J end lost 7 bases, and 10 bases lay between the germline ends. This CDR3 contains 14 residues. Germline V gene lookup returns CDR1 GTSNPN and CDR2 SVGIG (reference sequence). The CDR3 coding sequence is TGTGCCTGGAGTGTACTGAGGGACAATTCACCCCTCCACTTT. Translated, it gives CAWSVLRDNSPLHF.

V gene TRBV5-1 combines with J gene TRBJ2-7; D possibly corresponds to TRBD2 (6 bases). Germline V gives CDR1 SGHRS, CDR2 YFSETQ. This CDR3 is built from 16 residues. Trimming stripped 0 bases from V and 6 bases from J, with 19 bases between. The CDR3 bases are TGCGCCAGCAGCTTGGGACCCACGGCCATCGGGGGCGAGCAGTACTTC. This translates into CASSLGPTAIGGEQYF.

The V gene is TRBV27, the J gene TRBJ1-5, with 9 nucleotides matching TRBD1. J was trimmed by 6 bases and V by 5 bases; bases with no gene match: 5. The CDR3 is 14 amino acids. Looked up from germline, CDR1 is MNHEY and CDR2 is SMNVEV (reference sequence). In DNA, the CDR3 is TGTGCCAGCAGTCGGGACAGGGTGAGTCAGCCCCAGCATTTT. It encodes CASSRDRVSQPQHF.

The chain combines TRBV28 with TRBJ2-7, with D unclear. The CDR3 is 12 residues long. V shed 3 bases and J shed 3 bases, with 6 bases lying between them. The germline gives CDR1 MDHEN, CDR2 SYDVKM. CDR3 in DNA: TGTGCCAGCAGTTTCCAGAGCTACGAGCAGTACTTC. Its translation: CASSFQSYEQYF.

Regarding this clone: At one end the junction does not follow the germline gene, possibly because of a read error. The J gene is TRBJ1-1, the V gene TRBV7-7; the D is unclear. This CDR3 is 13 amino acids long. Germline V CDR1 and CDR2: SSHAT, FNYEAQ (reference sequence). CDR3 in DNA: TGTGCCAGCAGCCTAGCTCCGAGCACTGAAGCTTTCTTT. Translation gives CASSLAPSTEAFF.

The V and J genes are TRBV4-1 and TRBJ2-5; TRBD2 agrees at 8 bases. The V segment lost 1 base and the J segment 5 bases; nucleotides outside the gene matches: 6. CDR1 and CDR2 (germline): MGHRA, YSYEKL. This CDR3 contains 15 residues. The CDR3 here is CASSQALREAETQYF. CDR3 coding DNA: TGCGCCAGCAGCCAAGCCTTGCGGGAGGCCGAGACCCAGTACTTC.

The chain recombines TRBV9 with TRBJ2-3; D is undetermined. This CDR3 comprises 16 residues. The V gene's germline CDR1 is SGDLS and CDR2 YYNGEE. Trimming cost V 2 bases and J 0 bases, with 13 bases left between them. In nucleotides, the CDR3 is TGTGCCAGCAGCGTCTCCCTTTCTTTTAGCACAGATACGCAGTATTTT. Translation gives CASSVSLSFSTDTQYF.

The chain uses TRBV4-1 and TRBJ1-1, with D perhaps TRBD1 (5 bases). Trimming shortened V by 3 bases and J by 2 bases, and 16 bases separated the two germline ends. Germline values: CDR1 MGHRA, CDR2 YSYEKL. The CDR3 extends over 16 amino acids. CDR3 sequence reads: CASSQHPGTVNTEAFF. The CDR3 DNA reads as TGCGCCAGCAGCCAGCACCCCGGGACGGTTAACACTGAAGCTTTCTTT.

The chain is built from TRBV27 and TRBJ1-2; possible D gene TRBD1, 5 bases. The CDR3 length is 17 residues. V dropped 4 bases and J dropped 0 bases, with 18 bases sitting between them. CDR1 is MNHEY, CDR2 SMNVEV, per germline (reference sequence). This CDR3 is CASSSLGVRGPNYGYTF. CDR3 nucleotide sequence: TGTGCCAGCAGTTCTCTTGGGGTAAGGGGTCCTAACTATGGCTACACCTTC.

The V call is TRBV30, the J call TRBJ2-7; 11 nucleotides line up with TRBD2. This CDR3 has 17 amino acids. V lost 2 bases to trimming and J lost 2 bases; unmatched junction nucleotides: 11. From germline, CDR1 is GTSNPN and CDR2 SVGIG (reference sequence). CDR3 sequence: CAWSYSGRARGAYEQYF. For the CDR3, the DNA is TGTGCCTGGAGTTATAGCGGGAGGGCTCGTGGGGCCTACGAGCAGTACTTC.

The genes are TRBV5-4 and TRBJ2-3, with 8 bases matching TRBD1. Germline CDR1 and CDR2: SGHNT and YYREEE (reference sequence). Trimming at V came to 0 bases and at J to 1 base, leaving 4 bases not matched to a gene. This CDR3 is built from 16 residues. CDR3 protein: CASSLGGQGGTDTQYF. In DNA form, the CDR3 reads TGTGCCAGCAGCTTGGGAGGACAGGGAGGCACAGATACGCAGTATTTT. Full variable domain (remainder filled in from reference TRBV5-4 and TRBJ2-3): ETGVTQSPTHLIKTRGQQVTLRCSSQSGHNTVSWYQQALGQGPQFIFQYYREEENGRGNFPPRFSGLQFPNYSSELNVNALELDDSALYLCASSLGGQGGTDTQYFGPGTRLTVL.

The CDR3 region has the DNA TGTGCCAGCAGCGTAGTGGGGGATAGGCCAGATACGCAGTATTTT. Translated: CASSVVGDRPDTQYF. The chain is built from TRBV9 and TRBJ2-3; D is perhaps TRBD1 or TRBD2 (5 bases each). Germline CDR1 is SGDLS and CDR2 is YYNGEE. The CDR3 extends over 15 amino acids. With 0 bases removed from V and 4 bases from J, the gap between germline ends came to 12 bases.

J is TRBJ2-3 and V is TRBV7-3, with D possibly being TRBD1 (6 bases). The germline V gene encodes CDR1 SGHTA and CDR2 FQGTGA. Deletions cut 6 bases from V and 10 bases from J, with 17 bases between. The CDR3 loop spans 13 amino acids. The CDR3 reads CASSPQGNRPQYF. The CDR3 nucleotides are TGTGCCAGCAGTCCTCAGGGGAATCGTCCGCAGTATTTT.

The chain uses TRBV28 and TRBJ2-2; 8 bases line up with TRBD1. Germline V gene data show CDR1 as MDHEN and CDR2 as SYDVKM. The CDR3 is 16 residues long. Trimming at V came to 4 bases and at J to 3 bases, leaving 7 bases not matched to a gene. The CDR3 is CASSSSGTGYTGELFF. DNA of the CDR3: TGTGCCAGCAGTTCGTCCGGGACAGGCTACACCGGGGAGCTGTTTTTT.

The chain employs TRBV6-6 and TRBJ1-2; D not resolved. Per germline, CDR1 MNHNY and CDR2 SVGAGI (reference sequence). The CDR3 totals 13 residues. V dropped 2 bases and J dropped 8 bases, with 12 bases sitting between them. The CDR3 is CASSYVSSGGYTF. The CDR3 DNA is TGTGCCAGCAGTTACGTGTCCTCGGGGGGCTACACCTTC.

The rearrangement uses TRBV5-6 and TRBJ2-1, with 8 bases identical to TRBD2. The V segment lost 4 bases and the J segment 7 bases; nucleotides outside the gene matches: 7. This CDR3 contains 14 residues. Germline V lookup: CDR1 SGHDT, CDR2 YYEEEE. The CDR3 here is CASSPRGGRNEQFF. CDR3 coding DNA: TGTGCCAGCAGCCCCCGGGGGGGGCGGAATGAGCAGTTCTTC.